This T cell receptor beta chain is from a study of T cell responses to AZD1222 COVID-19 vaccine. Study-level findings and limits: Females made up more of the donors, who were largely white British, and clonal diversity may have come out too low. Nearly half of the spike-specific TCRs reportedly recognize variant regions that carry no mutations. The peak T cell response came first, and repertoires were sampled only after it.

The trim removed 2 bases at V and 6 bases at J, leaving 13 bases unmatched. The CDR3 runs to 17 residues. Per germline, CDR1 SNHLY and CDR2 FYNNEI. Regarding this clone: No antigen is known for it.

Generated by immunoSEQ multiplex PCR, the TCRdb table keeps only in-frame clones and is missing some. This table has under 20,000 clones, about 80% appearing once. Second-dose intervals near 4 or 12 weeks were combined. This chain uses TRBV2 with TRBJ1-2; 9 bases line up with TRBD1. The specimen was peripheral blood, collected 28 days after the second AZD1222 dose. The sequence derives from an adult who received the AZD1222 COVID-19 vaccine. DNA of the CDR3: TGTGCCAGCAGTGAACCCCTGGGACAGGGAGGAACTCATGGCTACACCTTC. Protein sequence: CASSEPLGQGGTHGYTF.